This T cell receptor (beta chain) was sequenced during a study of control samples from healthy donors and cancer patients (dated by TCRdb to the early 2020s). The library was prepared using the immunoSEQ multiplex PCR assay. TCRdb provides this immuneACCESS table in a form limited to in-frame rearrangements. Some clones are lacking; in checked studies, under half of them reflect an unresolved V gene, and why the rest are absent is not known. The sample table shows approximately 210,000 clones, and around 93% are seen once. The top ten clones comprise about 1.7% of the sample. For this clone: Its binding antigen is unknown. The input lacks base qualities; no much larger clone sits a single base away.

The sample comprised blood. The TCR originated in a man aged 25 to 40 in good health.

The base sequence is TGTGCCAGCAGTTATTTTGGGGATGGCTACACCTTC. The encoded protein is CASSYFGDGYTF. The chain employs TRBV27 and TRBJ1-2; the D segment cannot be called with confidence. Including the terminal cysteine and phenylalanine, the CDR3 comprises 12 residues. The read is trimmed to its CDR3 DNA, 36 bases read in frame from base 1. CDR1 and CDR2 were assigned from the germline V gene (reference sequence) as MNHEY and SMNVEV. Between the V and J ends, shortened by 4 bases and 6 bases respectively, the junction contains 9 bases.